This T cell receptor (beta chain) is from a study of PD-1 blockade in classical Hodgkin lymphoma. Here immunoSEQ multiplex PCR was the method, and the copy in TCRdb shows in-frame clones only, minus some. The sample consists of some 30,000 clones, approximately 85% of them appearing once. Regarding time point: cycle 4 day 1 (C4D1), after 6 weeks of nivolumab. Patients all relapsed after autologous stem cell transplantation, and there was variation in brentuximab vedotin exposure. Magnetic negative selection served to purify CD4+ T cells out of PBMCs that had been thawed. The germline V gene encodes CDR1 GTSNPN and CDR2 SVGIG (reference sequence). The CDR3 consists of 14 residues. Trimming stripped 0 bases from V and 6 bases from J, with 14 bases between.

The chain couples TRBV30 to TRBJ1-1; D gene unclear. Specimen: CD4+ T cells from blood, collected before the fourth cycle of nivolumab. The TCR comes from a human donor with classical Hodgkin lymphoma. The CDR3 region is CAWSVLQLKAEAFF. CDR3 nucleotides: TGTGCCTGGAGTGTTTTACAGCTGAAGGCTGAAGCTTTCTTT.